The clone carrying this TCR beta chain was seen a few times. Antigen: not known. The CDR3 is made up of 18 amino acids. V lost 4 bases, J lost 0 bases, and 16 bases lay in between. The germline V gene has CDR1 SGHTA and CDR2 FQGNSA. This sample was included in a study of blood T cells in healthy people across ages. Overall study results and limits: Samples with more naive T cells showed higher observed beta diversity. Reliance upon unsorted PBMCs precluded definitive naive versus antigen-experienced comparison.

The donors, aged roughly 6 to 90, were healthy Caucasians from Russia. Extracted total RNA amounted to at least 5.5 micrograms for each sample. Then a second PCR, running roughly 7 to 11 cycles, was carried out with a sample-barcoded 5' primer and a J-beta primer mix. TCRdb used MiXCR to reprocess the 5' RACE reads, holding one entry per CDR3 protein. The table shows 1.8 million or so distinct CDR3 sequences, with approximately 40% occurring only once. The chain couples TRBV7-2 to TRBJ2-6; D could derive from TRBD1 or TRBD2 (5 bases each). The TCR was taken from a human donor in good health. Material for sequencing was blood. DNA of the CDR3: TGTGCCAGCAGCTCAGTCCCTATTGGGGGCTCTGGGGCCAACGTCCTGACTTTC. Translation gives CASSSVPIGGSGANVLTF.